A selection of T cell receptor beta chains follows, all from one sample in a study of blood T cell repertoires in COVID-19. The repertoire was sequenced with immunoSEQ multiplex PCR; TCRdb's copy has only in-frame clones and lacks some. Altogether approximately 180,000 clones are present, approximately 85% being singletons, with the ten largest covering approximately 10%. The specimen sequenced was peripheral blood. The receptors come from a human donor with active or convalescent COVID-19. The donor label of this sample is uncertain. CDR3s include the opening cysteine and the closing phenylalanine or tryptophan. Each record gives: clone size, D gene, J gene, V gene, CDR3 protein, CDR3 DNA. The D gene is left open where the match is weak. For some rows the clone size is stated as once, few or many, or as a class when expanded; others skip it.

NA,TRBD2,TRBJ2-1,TRBV5-6,CASSSPSGRGNEQFF,TGTGCCAGCAGCTCTCCTAGCGGGAGGGGGAATGAGCAGTTCTTC
NA,NA,TRBJ1-1,TRBV20-1,CSAGRNTEAFF,TGCAGTGCTGGCAGGAACACTGAAGCTTTCTTT
NA,NA,TRBJ2-1,TRBV28,CASSPTPGKQFF,TGTGCCAGCAGTCCGACTCCGGGAAAACAGTTCTTC
NA,NA,TRBJ1-2,TRBV7-2,CASSLGRQNYGYTF,TGTGCCAGCAGCTTAGGTAGACAGAACTATGGCTACACCTTC
NA,NA,TRBJ2-2,TRBV5-1,CASSSTGAANTGELFF,TGCGCCAGCAGCAGTACAGGCGCCGCGAACACCGGGGAGCTGTTTTTT
NA,NA,TRBJ2-7,TRBV28,CASSSHVQRSSYEQYF,TGTGCCAGCAGTTCCCACGTACAAAGGAGCTCCTACGAGCAGTACTTC
NA,NA,TRBJ1-5,TRBV15,CATSRRFPDRLNQPQHF,TGTGCCACCAGCAGAAGATTTCCCGACAGGTTGAATCAGCCCCAGCATTTT
NA,NA,TRBJ2-7,TRBV4-1,CASSQTGTPPYEQYF,TGCGCCAGCAGCCAAACCGGGACACCCCCTTACGAGCAGTACTTC
NA,TRBD1,TRBJ2-7,TRBV28,CASSLEGQGWYEQYF,TGTGCCAGCAGTTTAGAAGGACAGGGATGGTACGAGCAGTACTTC
NA,NA,TRBJ2-7,TRBV5-1,CASTELPDYPGEQYF,TGCGCCAGCACCGAGCTTCCGGACTACCCCGGAGAGCAGTACTTC
NA,NA,TRBJ2-1,TRBV2,CASSGLDGEQFF,TGTGCCAGCAGTGGGTTAGACGGGGAGCAGTTCTTC
NA,TRBD2,TRBJ2-5,TRBV3-1/TRBV3-2,CASSHLAGGPETQYF,TGTGCCAGCAGCCATCTAGCGGGAGGGCCAGAGACCCAGTACTTC
NA,NA,TRBJ1-3,TRBV6-2/TRBV6-3,CASSYGHLPSGNTIYF,TGTGCCAGCAGTTACGGCCACCTCCCCTCTGGAAACACCATATATTTT
once,TRBD1,TRBJ1-2,TRBV7-3,CASSWGTGPYGYTF,TGTGCCAGCAGCTGGGGGACAGGGCCCTATGGCTACACCTTC
NA,NA,TRBJ1-1,TRBV9,CASSVDPMNTEAFF,TGTGCCAGCAGCGTAGACCCTATGAACACTGAAGCTTTCTTT
NA,NA,TRBJ1-1,TRBV14,CASSQGQVTEAFF,TGTGCCAGCAGCCAAGGACAGGTCACTGAAGCTTTCTTT
NA,NA,TRBJ2-5,TRBV12-5,CASALQGGGETQYF,TGTGCTAGTGCGCTTCAAGGGGGAGGGGAGACCCAGTACTTC
NA,TRBD1,TRBJ1-6,TRBV4-2,CASRQSDRGIGSPLHF,TGTGCCAGCAGACAATCGGACAGGGGGATTGGTTCACCCCTCCACTTT
NA,TRBD1,TRBJ2-7,TRBV7-2,CASSGGGQGAHEQYF,TGTGCCAGCAGCGGGGGGGGACAGGGGGCCCACGAGCAGTACTTC
NA,TRBD2,TRBJ2-1,TRBV6-4,CASSDRRLAGGPSYNEQFF,TGTGCCAGCAGTGACCGTCGACTAGCGGGAGGGCCCTCCTACAATGAGCAGTTCTTC
NA,NA,TRBJ2-5,TRBV7-3,CASSLEGGETQYF,TGTGCCAGCAGCTTAGAGGGCGGAGAGACCCAGTACTTC
NA,TRBD2,TRBJ2-5,TRBV6-2/TRBV6-3,CASSRRMGGETQYF,TGTGCCAGCAGCAGACGGATGGGGGGGGAGACCCAGTACTTC
NA,TRBD2,TRBJ2-3,TRBV11-3,CASSSFGLDPDTQYF,TGTGCCAGCAGCTCCTTTGGACTAGACCCAGATACGCAGTATTTT
NA,NA,TRBJ2-3,TRBV19,CASSIVAAPDTQYF,TGTGCCAGTAGTATAGTGGCGGCACCAGATACGCAGTATTTT